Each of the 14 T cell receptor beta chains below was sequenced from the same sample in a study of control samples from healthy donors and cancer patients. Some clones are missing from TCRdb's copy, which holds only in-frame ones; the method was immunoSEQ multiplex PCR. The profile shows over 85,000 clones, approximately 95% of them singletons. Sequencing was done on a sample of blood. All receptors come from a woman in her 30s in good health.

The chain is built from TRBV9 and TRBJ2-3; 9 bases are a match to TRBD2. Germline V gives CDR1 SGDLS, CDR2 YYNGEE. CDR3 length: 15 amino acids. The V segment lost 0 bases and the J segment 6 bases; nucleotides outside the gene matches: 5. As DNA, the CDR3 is TGTGCCAGCAGCGTAGGGCTAGCGGGAATCGATACGCAGTATTTT. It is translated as CASSVGLAGIDTQYF.

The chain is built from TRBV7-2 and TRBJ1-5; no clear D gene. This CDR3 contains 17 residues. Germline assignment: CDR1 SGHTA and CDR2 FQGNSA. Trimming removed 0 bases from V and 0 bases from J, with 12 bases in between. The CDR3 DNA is TGTGCCAGCAGCTTAGCGCATCTAGTGAATAGCAATCAGCCCCAGCATTTT. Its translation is CASSLAHLVNSNQPQHF. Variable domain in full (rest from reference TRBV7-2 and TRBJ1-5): GAGVSQSPSNKVTEKGKDVELRCDPISGHTALYWYRQSLGQGLEFLIYFQGNSAPDKSGLPSDRFSAERTGGSVSTLTIQRTQQEDSAVYLCASSLAHLVNSNQPQHFGDGTRLSIL.

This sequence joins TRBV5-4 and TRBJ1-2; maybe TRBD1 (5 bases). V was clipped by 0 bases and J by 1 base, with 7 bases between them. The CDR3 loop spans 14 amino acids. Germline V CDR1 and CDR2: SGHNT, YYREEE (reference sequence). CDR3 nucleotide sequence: TGTGCCAGCAGCTTGGTAAGGGGTAACTATGGCTACACCTTC. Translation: CASSLVRGNYGYTF. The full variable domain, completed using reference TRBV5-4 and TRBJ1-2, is ETGVTQSPTHLIKTRGQQVTLRCSSQSGHNTVSWYQQALGQGPQFIFQYYREEENGRGNFPPRFSGLQFPNYSSELNVNALELDDSALYLCASSLVRGNYGYTFGSGTRLTVV.

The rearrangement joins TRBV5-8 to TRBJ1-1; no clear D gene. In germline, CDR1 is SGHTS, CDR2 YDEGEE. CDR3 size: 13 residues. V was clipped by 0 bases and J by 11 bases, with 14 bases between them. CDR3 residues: CASSLGGQNRAFF. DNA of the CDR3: TGTGCCAGCAGCTTGGGGGGTCAAAATCGGGCTTTCTTT.

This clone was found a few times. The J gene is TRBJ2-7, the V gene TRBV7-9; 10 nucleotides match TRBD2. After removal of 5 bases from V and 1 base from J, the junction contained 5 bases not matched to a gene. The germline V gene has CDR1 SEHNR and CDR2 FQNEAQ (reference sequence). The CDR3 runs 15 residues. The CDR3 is CASSTSGVGSYEQYF. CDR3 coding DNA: TGTGCCAGCAGCACTAGCGGGGTAGGGTCCTACGAGCAGTACTTC.

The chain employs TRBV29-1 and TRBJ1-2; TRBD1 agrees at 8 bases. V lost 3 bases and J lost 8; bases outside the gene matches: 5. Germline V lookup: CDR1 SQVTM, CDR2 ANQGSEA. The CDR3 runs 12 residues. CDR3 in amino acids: CSVETGQGGYTF. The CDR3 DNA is TGCAGCGTTGAGACAGGACAGGGAGGCTACACCTTC.

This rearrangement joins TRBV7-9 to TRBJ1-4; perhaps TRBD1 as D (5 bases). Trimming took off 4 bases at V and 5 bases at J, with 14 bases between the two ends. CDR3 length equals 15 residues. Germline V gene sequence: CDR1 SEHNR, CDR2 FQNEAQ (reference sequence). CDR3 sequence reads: CASSWGSGWNEKLFF. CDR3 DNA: TGTGCCAGCAGCTGGGGCTCAGGTTGGAATGAAAAACTGTTTTTT.

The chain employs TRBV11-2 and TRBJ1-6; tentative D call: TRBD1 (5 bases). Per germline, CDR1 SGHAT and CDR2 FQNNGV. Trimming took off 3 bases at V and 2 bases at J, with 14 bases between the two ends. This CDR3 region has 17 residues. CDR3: CASSFSPGLTYNSPLHF. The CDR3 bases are TGTGCCAGCAGCTTTAGCCCAGGGCTTACCTATAATTCACCCCTCCACTTT. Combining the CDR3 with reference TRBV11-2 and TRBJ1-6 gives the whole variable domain EAGVAQSPRYKIIEKRQSVAFWCNPISGHATLYWYQQILGQGPKLLIQFQNNGVVDDSQLPKDRFSAERLKGVDSTLKIQPAKLEDSAVYLCASSFSPGLTYNSPLHFGNGTRLTVT.

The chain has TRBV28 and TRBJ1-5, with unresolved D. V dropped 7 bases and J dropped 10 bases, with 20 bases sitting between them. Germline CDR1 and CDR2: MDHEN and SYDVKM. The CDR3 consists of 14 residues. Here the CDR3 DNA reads TGTGCCAGCACCCCGACACTTTCAATCGATCCCCAGCATTTT. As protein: CASTPTLSIDPQHF.

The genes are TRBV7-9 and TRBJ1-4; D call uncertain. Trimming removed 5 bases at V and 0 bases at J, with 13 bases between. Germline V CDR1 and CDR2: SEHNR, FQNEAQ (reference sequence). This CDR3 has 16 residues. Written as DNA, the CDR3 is TGTGCCAGCAGCCCCCGGGGAGTTCCAACTAATGAAAAACTGTTTTTT. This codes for CASSPRGVPTNEKLFF.

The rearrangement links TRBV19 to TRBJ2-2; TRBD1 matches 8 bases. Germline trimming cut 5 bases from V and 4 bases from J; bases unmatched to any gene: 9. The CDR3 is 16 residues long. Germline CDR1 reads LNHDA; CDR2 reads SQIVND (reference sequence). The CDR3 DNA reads TGTGCCAGTAGTCCCCTGGACAGGGTAGGCACCGGGGAGCTGTTTTTT. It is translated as CASSPLDRVGTGELFF.

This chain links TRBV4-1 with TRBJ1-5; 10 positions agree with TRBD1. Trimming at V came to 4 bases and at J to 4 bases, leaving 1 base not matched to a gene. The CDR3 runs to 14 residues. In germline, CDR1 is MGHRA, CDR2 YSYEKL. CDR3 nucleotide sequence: TGCGCCAGCAGCCGGGGACAGGGGAATCAGCCCCAGCATTTT. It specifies CASSRGQGNQPQHF.

CDR3 nucleotides: TGCAGCGTTAACCCCGGGACAGCCTATGGCTACACCTTC. The encoded protein is CSVNPGTAYGYTF. J is TRBJ1-2 and V is TRBV29-1, with TRBD1 matching over 7 bases. V was clipped by 5 bases and J by 4 bases; unmatched bases: 7. The CDR3 loop spans 13 amino acids. Germline CDR1 SQVTM, CDR2 ANQGSEA.

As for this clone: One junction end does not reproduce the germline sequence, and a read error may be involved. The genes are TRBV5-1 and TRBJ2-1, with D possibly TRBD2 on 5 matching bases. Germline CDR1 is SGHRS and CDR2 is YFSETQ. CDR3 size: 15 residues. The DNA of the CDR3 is TGCGTCAGCAGCTTGAGTTTTTTGCGGGCCAATGAGCAGTTCTTC. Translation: CVSSLSFLRANEQFF.